The source of this T cell receptor (beta chain) is a study of blood T cells in healthy people across ages. Sample donors were healthy Caucasian individuals that came from Russia, aged roughly 6 to 100. Isolation of PBMCs gave at least 6 million cells per sample. Study observations and caveats: Long-lived and aged donors differed, with more naive CD4+ cells and higher diversity in the long-lived. Investigators viewed diversity estimates from one million T cells as underestimates, the study reported.

A second roughly 7 to 12 cycle PCR used barcoded and J-beta primers. TCRdb processed the 5' RACE reads anew with MiXCR; each CDR3 protein has one entry. The table lists about 1,000,000 distinct CDR3 sequences, roughly 45% of them singletons. Germline lookup yields CDR1 SNHLY and CDR2 FYNNEI. This CDR3 contains 14 residues. V lost 4 bases and J 7 bases, leaving 11 bases between the germline ends. Comment on this clonotype: Its antigen is undetermined.

The clonotype was recovered from a woman aged 55-69 years in good health. The rearrangement links TRBV2 to TRBJ1-6; D might be TRBD1 (5 bases). Sequencing was performed on blood. The CDR3 sequence: CASSGGRTNSPLHF. The DNA for the CDR3 is TGTGCCAGCAGTGGGGGACGGACGAATTCACCCCTCCACTTT.